The entry below gives a single T cell receptor (beta chain) sequence along with its context. The antigen remains unidentified. Peptide-pool stimulation followed by sequencing identified expanded antigen-specific CD4+ clonotypes in the ViraFEST assay. Isolating CD4+ T cells followed ten to eleven days of culture. The vaccine recipients had no prior SARS-CoV-2 infection, with negative nucleocapsid antibodies. The culture medium for two million PBMC per well included approximately 10 IU/ml IL-2 and around 10 ug/ml peptides. Libraries were prepared by immunoSEQ multiplex PCR; TCRdb keeps only in-frame clonotypes and omits some of them. The sample lists 55,000 to 65,000 clones, about four fifths occurring once. The data belong to a study of vaccination effects on CD4 cells after COVID-19. Study summary: Participants were vaccinated with two doses of either the BNT162b2 or mRNA-1273 vaccine. Study-level points and caveats: Convalescent patients numbered few in the study; early post-infection timepoints were missing entirely.

CDR3 length: 14 amino acids. Deletions cut 5 bases from V and 0 bases from J, with 9 bases between. Germline assignment: CDR1 SGHRS and CDR2 YFSETQ. The receptor's source is a human donor who received a COVID-19 vaccine. The input for sequencing was CD4+ T cells from PBMCs cultured with HCoV-229E spike peptides, taken before COVID-19 vaccination. V usage is TRBV5-1 and J usage is TRBJ2-4; D may be TRBD1 (5 bases). In DNA form, the CDR3 reads TGCGCCAGCAGTCAGGGCTTAGCCAAAAACATTCAGTACTTC. It is translated as CASSQGLAKNIQYF.